Listed below are T cell receptor beta chains from one sample, sequenced in a study of identical twins. TCRdb called the 5' RACE reads again in MiXCR, with one record for every CDR3 protein. The data show about 890,000 distinct CDR3 sequences, with around 12% seen just once and about 1.5% held by the top ten. These data also formed part of another study, on yellow fever vaccine responses in identical twins.

The sequenced sample consisted of PBMCs. The receptors come from a woman younger than 35 in good health. Each CDR3 is given with its conserved first and last residue. A D gene is named only where the DNA matches it firmly. Where a row states a size, it is once, few, many or the class of an expanded clone; other rows omit it.

J gene | V gene | CDR3 length | D gene | clone size | CDR3 protein | CDR3 DNA
TRBJ1-1 | TRBV12-3/TRBV12-4 | 11 | TRBD1 | NA | CASSPRGEAFF | TGTGCCAGCAGTCCCAGGGGGGAAGCTTTCTTT
TRBJ1-1 | TRBV11-2 | 15 | NA | NA | CASSRYRAENTEAFF | TGTGCCAGCAGCCGGTACAGGGCCGAGAACACTGAAGCTTTCTTT
TRBJ2-3 | TRBV2 | 13 | TRBD1 | NA | CASSVTGEDTQYF | TGTGCCAGCAGTGTAACAGGGGAAGATACGCAGTATTTT
TRBJ1-2 | TRBV9 | 12 | TRBD1 | few | CATSGQGGGYTF | TGTGCCACCAGCGGCCAGGGGGGAGGCTACACCTTC
TRBJ2-5 | TRBV10-3 | 13 | NA | few | CAISSTVKETQYF | TGTGCCATCAGTTCGACGGTGAAAGAGACCCAGTACTTC
TRBJ2-3 | TRBV24-1 | 17 | TRBD1 | NA | CATSDPRQGLSTDTQYF | TGTGCCACCAGTGATCCCAGACAGGGCCTGAGCACAGATACGCAGTATTTT
TRBJ2-1 | TRBV20-1 | 15 | TRBD2 | NA | CSAHITSGVHNEQFF | TGCAGTGCCCATATAACTAGCGGGGTACACAATGAGCAGTTCTTC
TRBJ2-2 | TRBV7-8 | 16 | NA | NA | CASSLERLLNTGELFF | TGTGCCAGCAGCTTAGAAAGGCTTTTGAACACCGGGGAGCTGTTTTTT
TRBJ1-5 | TRBV20-1 | 14 | NA | NA | CSAKFRDSNQPQHF | TGCAGTGCCAAGTTCCGGGACAGCAATCAGCCCCAGCATTTT
TRBJ2-1 | TRBV5-1 | 17 | NA | few | CASSLAVGSTAYNEQFF | TGCGCCAGCAGCTTGGCAGTGGGGAGCACAGCCTACAATGAGCAGTTCTTC
TRBJ2-5 | TRBV28 | 14 | NA | NA | CASSFTRREETQYF | TGTGCCAGCAGTTTCACGCGCCGTGAAGAGACCCAGTACTTC
TRBJ2-3 | TRBV7-9 | 16 | NA | few | CASSPVRDLSTDTQYF | TGTGCCAGCAGCCCTGTCCGGGACTTAAGCACAGATACGCAGTATTTT
TRBJ2-3 | TRBV10-3 | 18 | TRBD2 | few | CAISEGSGGPHSTDTQYF | TGTGCCATCAGTGAAGGTAGCGGGGGGCCCCACAGCACAGATACGCAGTATTTT
TRBJ2-1 | TRBV10-2 | 14 | TRBD2 | few | CASLPGTNYNEQFF | TGCGCCAGCCTGCCCGGGACTAACTACAATGAGCAGTTCTTC
TRBJ1-4 | TRBV10-3 | 14 | NA | many | CATTESSTNEKLFF | TGTGCCACCACGGAATCCTCAACTAATGAAAAACTGTTTTTT
TRBJ2-1 | TRBV7-7 | 16 | TRBD2 | few | CASSRLAGADYNEQFF | TGTGCCAGCAGCCGGCTAGCGGGAGCGGACTACAATGAGCAGTTCTTC
TRBJ1-3 | TRBV28 | 16 | NA | few | CASSPPGDRSGNTIYF | TGTGCCAGCAGTCCTCCTGGCGATCGGTCTGGAAACACCATATATTTT
TRBJ2-1 | TRBV28 | 14 | NA | many | CASRPGTITNEQFF | TGTGCCAGCAGGCCCGGGACGATCACCAATGAGCAGTTCTTC
TRBJ2-2 | TRBV11-1 | 18 | NA | NA | CASSSPAVGRVNTGELFF | TGTGCCAGCAGCTCCCCGGCTGTGGGCCGTGTGAACACCGGGGAGCTGTTTTTT
TRBJ1-1 | TRBV5-1 | 14 | NA | few | CASSRTEQDTEAFF | TGCGCCAGCAGCCGAACAGAGCAGGACACTGAAGCTTTCTTT
TRBJ2-3 | TRBV15 | 15 | NA | few | CATSRDGGKTDTQYF | TGTGCCACCAGCAGAGATGGGGGGAAAACAGATACGCAGTATTTT
TRBJ2-4 | TRBV12-3/TRBV12-4 | 12 | NA | many | CASSFRSNIQYF | TGTGCCAGCAGTTTTCGGTCAAACATTCAGTACTTC
TRBJ2-7 | TRBV12-3/TRBV12-4 | 14 | TRBD2 | NA | CASSRTSGYYEQYF | TGTGCCAGCAGTCGGACTAGCGGGTACTACGAGCAGTACTTC
TRBJ2-5 | TRBV20-1 | 12 | NA | NA | CSAPWGKETQYF | TGCAGTGCTCCGTGGGGGAAAGAGACCCAGTACTTC
TRBJ2-7 | TRBV9 | 14 | TRBD1 | NA | CASSVGQGFYEQYF | TGTGCCAGCAGCGTCGGACAGGGTTTTTACGAGCAGTACTTC
TRBJ2-2 | TRBV29-1 | 15 | NA | few | CSAGGTIANTGELFF | TGCAGCGCTGGCGGGACCATCGCGAACACCGGGGAGCTGTTTTTT
TRBJ2-3 | TRBV6-5 | 17 | TRBD2 | many | CASSSGTSGRGADTQYF | TGTGCCAGCAGTTCAGGGACTAGCGGGAGAGGTGCCGATACGCAGTATTTT
TRBJ2-3 | TRBV5-1 | 13 | NA | many | CASSFFGNRAPYF | TGCGCCAGCAGCTTCTTCGGGAACAGGGCCCCGTATTTT
TRBJ2-3 | TRBV12-3/TRBV12-4 | 14 | NA | few | CASSFSYHTDTQYF | TGTGCCAGCAGTTTTTCCTACCACACAGATACGCAGTATTTT
TRBJ1-4 | TRBV6-5 | 12 | TRBD1 | few | CASRGDSEKLFF | TGTGCCAGCAGGGGGGACAGTGAAAAACTGTTTTTT
TRBJ2-1 | TRBV29-1 | 15 | NA | NA | CSAGTRRMNGNEQFF | TGCAGCGCTGGAACGCGCCGCATGAACGGCAATGAGCAGTTCTTC
TRBJ2-5 | TRBV4-1 | 15 | TRBD1 | few | CASSQDSQGLETQYF | TGCGCCAGCAGCCAAGATTCACAGGGGCTGGAGACCCAGTACTTC
TRBJ1-2 | TRBV29-1 | 16 | TRBD1 | few | CSVTGPHKTGRTGYTF | TGCAGCGTCACGGGGCCCCACAAGACAGGGCGTACGGGCTACACCTTC
TRBJ2-7 | TRBV12-3/TRBV12-4 | 15 | NA | NA | CASSPSSYPRYEQYF | TGTGCCAGCAGTCCCTCATCCTATCCTAGATACGAGCAGTACTTC